This T cell receptor beta chain appears in the sequencing data of a study of siplizumab effects on memory and regulatory T cells. Concerning this clone: Antigen: not known.

Sequencing was performed with immunoSEQ multiplex PCR; in TCRdb, only in-frame clones are kept and a portion is missing. The sample lists about 100,000 clones; approximately 94% were seen once. Study-wide findings and caveats: Assignment to unstimulated subsets succeeded for only a minor fraction of the alloreactive clones. The average Treg-derived proportion among mappable alloreactive CD4+ clones was 68.8% with siplizumab versus more than 25% in controls. Contribution to the alloresponse seemed major for naive T cells, which also seemed more diverse than memory cells.

This sequence was found in a human donor in good health. Sequencing was done on a sample of Tregs sorted from blood.

The CDR3 spells CASSRQGHSEAFF. The CDR3 DNA follows: TGTGCCAGCAGTCGACAGGGGCATAGTGAAGCTTTCTTT. J is TRBJ1-1 and V is TRBV7-2; 8 bases match TRBD1. The V gene end was trimmed by 6 bases and the J gene end by 7 bases; junction bases not matched to a gene: 7. This CDR3 contains 13 residues. Germline V lookup: CDR1 SGHTA, CDR2 FQGNSA.